This TCR beta chain comes out of a study of spatial heterogeneity in lung cancer. Looking at the study overall: Fewer alpha-chain than beta-chain sequences were consistently detected.

The table lists this clonotype with a few counts. V shed 4 bases and J shed 6 bases, with 10 bases lying between them. The CDR3 totals 12 residues. The V gene's germline CDR1 is SEHNR and CDR2 FQNEAQ (reference sequence). Time point given: sample taken at primary tumor resection. Tumor, nontumor lung or frozen PBMC supplied whole RNA that was sequenced unsorted. TCRdb independently ran MiXCR on the 5' RACE reads; one entry per CDR3 protein. This table has some 47,000 distinct CDR3 sequences, less than 8.5% appearing once. This TCR derives from a female donor with early-stage non-small cell lung cancer. The sequencing here drew on PBMCs, taken at surgery. This chain links TRBV7-9 with TRBJ2-7; D remains unclear. The CDR3 protein is CASSSSFGEQYF. CDR3 coding DNA: TGTGCCAGCAGCTCCTCGTTTGGCGAGCAGTACTTC.